One sample yielded the 23 T cell receptor beta chains listed below, sequenced in a study of metastatic and nonmetastatic thyroid tumors. None of the patients had undergone any treatment ahead of thyroid surgery. Using MiXCR, TCRdb reanalyzed the PCR reads. The table shows some 84,000 clones, with about 9.1% occurring only once. Material: blood. The receptors stem from a female donor with papillary thyroid cancer or a benign thyroid nodule (not recorded which). Some clones in this sample may be carry-over from other donors' samples.

This clone occurred many times. The gene calls are TRBV5-5 and TRBJ1-4; D might be TRBD1 (6 bases). From germline, CDR1 is SGHKS and CDR2 YYEKEE (reference sequence). The CDR3 totals 13 residues. Trimming pared 7 bases from V and 8 bases from J, leaving 15 bases between. The CDR3 DNA follows: TGTGCCAGCCCTTTAGGGGGTGAGGAAAAACTGTTTTTT. Translation: CASPLGGEEKLFF.

This clone came up a few times. This sequence may be a read error, since a much larger clone differs from it by one base. V and J are TRBV6-1 and TRBJ2-1; D might be TRBD2 (5 bases). Germline CDR1 and CDR2: MNHNS and SASEGT. Trimming removed 11 bases at V and 2 bases at J, with 13 bases between. This CDR3 is 13 amino acids long. The CDR3 reads CAGQLGAYNEQFF. As DNA, the CDR3 is TGTGCCGGGCAATTGGGAGCCTACAATGAGCAGTTCTTC.

The sample holds many counts of this clone. The chain links TRBV6-5 to TRBJ2-7; 8 nucleotides match TRBD2. This CDR3 is 15 amino acids long. J gave up 0 bases and V 2 bases, and 3 bases lay outside the gene matches. CDR1 MNHEY and CDR2 SVGAGI come from the germline V gene. CDR3 bases: TGTGCCAGCAGTTACGGCGGGGGGCCCTCCTACGAGCAGTACTTC. Its translation: CASSYGGGPSYEQYF.

This clone was seen at least ten times. This chain uses TRBV7-2 with TRBJ2-7; D is perhaps TRBD1 (5 bases). Trimming removed 5 bases at V and 6 bases at J, with 17 bases between. The length of the CDR3 is 14 residues. CDR1 and CDR2 (germline): SGHTA, FQGNSA. In DNA form, the CDR3 reads TGTGCCAGCAGCCCCCGAGGACAATCCCTCGAGCAGTACTTC. It translates to CASSPRGQSLEQYF.

This clone was observed a handful of times. The chain combines TRBV27 with TRBJ2-3; 16 bases agree with TRBD2. The length of the CDR3 is 19 residues. Germline loops: CDR1 MNHEY, CDR2 SMNVEV (reference sequence). The junction had 8 bases not matched to a gene; V was cut back by 5 bases and J by 0 bases. The CDR3 DNA reads TGTGCCAGCAGTAACCCGGGACTAGCGGGGGGGCATAGCACAGATACGCAGTATTTT. Protein product: CASSNPGLAGGHSTDTQYF.

This clone was counted a few times. The chain links TRBV18 to TRBJ1-3; D unresolved. This CDR3 spans 14 amino acids. Trimming took off 0 bases at V and 6 bases at J, with 9 bases between the two ends. The V gene's germline CDR1 is KGHSH and CDR2 LQKENI. This CDR3 is CASSPPSVENTIYF. The CDR3 DNA reads as TGTGCCAGCTCACCACCCTCCGTGGAAAACACCATATATTTT.

At least ten counts were recorded for this clone. The chain carries TRBV5-8 and TRBJ2-5, with 7 nucleotides matching TRBD1. This CDR3 has 14 residues. Germline V lookup: CDR1 SGHTS, CDR2 YDEGEE. V shed 4 bases, J shed 5 bases, and the junction held 8 bases outside the gene matches. In nucleotides, the CDR3 is TGTGCCAGCAGCCTAAAGACAGGGCGGGAGACCCAGTACTTC. Translating gives CASSLKTGRETQYF.

In the case of this clone: A much larger clone differs from this one at a single base, so this may be a read error. The chain links TRBV7-2 to TRBJ2-4; 7 nucleotides match TRBD1. Germline V CDR1 and CDR2: SGHTA, FQGNSA. The CDR3 covers 15 residues. The CDR3 DNA reads as TGTGCCAGCAGCTTAAACCGGGACAGACGAAACACTCAGTACTTC. Encoded protein: CASSLNRDRRNTQYF.

The sample holds many counts of this clone. This chain connects TRBV29-1 to TRBJ1-2; D might be TRBD1 (6 bases). Germline CDR1 SQVTM, CDR2 ANQGSEA. The V end was cut by 4 bases, the J end by 2 bases, with 11 bases between. This CDR3 has 13 residues. The CDR3 is CSVVRGGNYGYTF. The CDR3 DNA is TGCAGCGTTGTTAGGGGGGGAAACTATGGCTACACCTTC.

This clone was seen at least ten times. The chain employs TRBV11-3 and TRBJ2-1; weak D call: TRBD1 (5 bases). The V gene lost 1 base and the J gene lost 8 bases, with 15 bases spanning the gap. The CDR3 has 15 residues. Germline assignment: CDR1 SGHNT and CDR2 YENEEA. The DNA of the CDR3 is TGTGCCAGCAGCTTAGGGGGCCCGTGGGGCGATGAGCAGTTCTTC. Translation: CASSLGGPWGDEQFF. The full variable domain, with the rest looked up from reference TRBV11-3 and TRBJ2-1, is EAGVVQSPRYKIIEKKQPVAFWCNPISGHNTLYWYLQNLGQGPELLIRYENEEAVDDSQLPKDRFSAERLKGVDSTLKIQPAELGDSAVYLCASSLGGPWGDEQFFGPGTRLTVL.

At least ten counts were recorded for this clone. V gene TRBV15 combines with J gene TRBJ1-3; D ambiguous. V was trimmed by 0 bases and J by 0 bases, leaving 12 bases between them. CDR1 and CDR2 from the germline V gene are LNHNV and YYDKDF (reference sequence). The CDR3 runs 17 residues. The DNA of the CDR3 is TGTGCCACCAGCAGAGAGGTTGGTAGACGCTCTGGAAACACCATATATTTT. Its protein product is CATSREVGRRSGNTIYF.

Many counts were recorded for this clone. V usage is TRBV19 and J usage is TRBJ2-3; a possible D gene is TRBD2 (6 bases). Germline CDR1 is LNHDA and CDR2 is SQIVND (reference sequence). Trimming pared 1 base from V and 6 bases from J, leaving 14 bases between. CDR3 length: 15 amino acids. As DNA, the CDR3 is TGTGCCAGTAGTATAGTGGCGGGGATCGGGGATACGCAGTATTTT. This encodes CASSIVAGIGDTQYF.

This clone was detected many times. The genes are TRBV2 and TRBJ1-1, with D maybe TRBD1 (5 bases). Trimming cost V 5 bases and J 6 bases, with 13 bases left between them. The CDR3 spans 13 residues. CDR1 is SNHLY and CDR2 is FYNNEI in the germline V gene. CDR3 nucleotide sequence: TGTGCCAGCAGTTTAGGGGAAATCGCTGAAGCTTTCTTT. Its translation: CASSLGEIAEAFF.

V gene TRBV20-1 combines with J gene TRBJ1-2; 12 positions match TRBD1. The CDR3 loop spans 11 amino acids. V gave up 7 bases and J gave up 8 bases; unmatched junction bases: 2. From germline, CDR1 is DFQATT and CDR2 SNEGSKA (reference sequence). The CDR3 here is CSVGTGGGYTF. CDR3 nucleotides: TGCAGTGTAGGGACAGGGGGCGGCTACACCTTC.

This clone was seen repeatedly, ten times or more. The J gene is TRBJ2-3, the V gene TRBV4-1, with D unresolved. V dropped 4 bases and J dropped 5 bases, with 13 bases sitting between them. Germline V gene data show CDR1 as MGHRA and CDR2 as YSYEKL. The CDR3 spans 14 residues. In DNA, the CDR3 is TGCGCCAGCAGCCCAGCTGTTGTGGGAGATACGCAGTATTTT. This encodes CASSPAVVGDTQYF.

This clone was counted at least ten times. The V and J genes are TRBV15 and TRBJ2-5; no clear D. CDR1 is LNHNV, CDR2 YYDKDF, per germline (reference sequence). The CDR3 loop spans 14 amino acids. V was trimmed by 0 bases and J by 5 bases, leaving 10 bases between them. The CDR3 region has the DNA TGTGCCACCAGCAGAGACCAGATGGAGGAGACCCAGTACTTC. Its protein product is CATSRDQMEETQYF.

The gene calls are TRBV25-1 and TRBJ2-1, with D perhaps matching TRBD2 (5 bases). Germline-derived CDR1 and CDR2 are MGHDK and SYGVNS. V lost 4 bases and J 8 bases, leaving 6 bases between the germline ends. The CDR3 runs to 11 residues. The CDR3 reads CASSVRDEQFF. In nucleotides, the CDR3 is TGTGCCAGCAGTGTGAGGGATGAGCAGTTCTTC.

The rearrangement uses TRBV10-3 and TRBJ1-5; D gene unclear. Germline CDR1 ENHRY, CDR2 SYGVKD. Trimming took 10 bases from V and 0 from J, leaving 10 bases between them. CDR3 length: 13 amino acids. DNA of the CDR3: TGTGCCACCCGAACACTTAGCAATCAGCCCCAGCATTTT. Residues: CATRTLSNQPQHF.

This clone appeared many times. This chain joins TRBV5-1 and TRBJ2-5; D is undetermined. Germline lookup yields CDR1 SGHRS and CDR2 YFSETQ. The CDR3 covers 13 residues. V was cut by 7 bases and J by 4 bases, with 14 bases left in between. The CDR3 nucleotides are TGCGCCAGCGCCCTCACGGTGGGAGAGACCCAGTACTTC. The encoded protein is CASALTVGETQYF.

This clone was seen ten or more times. The junction departs from germline at one end; a sequencing error may be responsible. The chain recombines TRBV9 with TRBJ2-3; D may be TRBD2 (7 bases). This CDR3 spans 15 amino acids. CDR1 and CDR2 (germline): SGDLS, YYNGEE. CDR3 in DNA: TGTGCCAGCAACGTAGGGGGGGCCGTGGGAGATACGCAGTATTTT. It translates to CASNVGGAVGDTQYF.

This clone was recorded at least ten times. V gene TRBV6-4 combines with J gene TRBJ2-1, with D tentatively TRBD1 (6 bases). From germline, CDR1 is MRHNA and CDR2 SNTAGT. Trimming removed 0 bases from V and 8 bases from J, with 11 bases in between. The length of the CDR3 is 14 residues. CDR3 in amino acids: CASSDSQGMDEQFF. The DNA for the CDR3 is TGTGCCAGCAGTGACTCGCAGGGGATGGATGAGCAGTTCTTC.

Remarks on this clone: A much larger clone differs by one base, so this may be a read error. V is TRBV27 and J is TRBJ1-1; TRBD1 aligns across 7 bases. Trimming at V came to 7 bases and at J to 6 bases, leaving 2 bases not matched to a gene. The CDR3 runs 11 residues. Germline CDR1 reads MNHEY; CDR2 reads SMNVEV (reference sequence). The CDR3 bases are TGTGCCAGCAACGACAGGGCTGAAGCTTTCTTT. This encodes CASNDRAEAFF.

The table lists this clone with many counts. The CDR3 protein is CASKPGTDQDTQYF. As DNA, the CDR3 is TGTGCCAGCAAGCCTGGGACAGATCAAGATACGCAGTATTTT. The rearrangement uses TRBV6-2 or TRBV6-3 and TRBJ2-3; 7 positions match TRBD1. V lost 7 bases to trimming and J lost 5 bases; unmatched junction nucleotides: 9. The CDR3 extends over 14 amino acids. The germline V gene has CDR1 MNHEY and CDR2 SVGEGT.